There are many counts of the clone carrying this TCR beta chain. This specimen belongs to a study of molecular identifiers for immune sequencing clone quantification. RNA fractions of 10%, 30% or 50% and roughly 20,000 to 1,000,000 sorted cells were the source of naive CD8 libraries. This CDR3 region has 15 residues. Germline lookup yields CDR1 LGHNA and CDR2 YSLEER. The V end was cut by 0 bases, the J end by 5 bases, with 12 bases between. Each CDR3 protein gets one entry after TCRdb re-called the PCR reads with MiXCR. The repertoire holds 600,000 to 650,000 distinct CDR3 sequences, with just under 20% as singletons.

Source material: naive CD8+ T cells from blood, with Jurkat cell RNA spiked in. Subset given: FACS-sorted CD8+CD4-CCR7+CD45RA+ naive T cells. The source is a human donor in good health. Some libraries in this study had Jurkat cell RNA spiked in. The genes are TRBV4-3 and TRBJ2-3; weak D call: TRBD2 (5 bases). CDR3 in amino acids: CASSQEGRGRDTQYF. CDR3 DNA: TGCGCCAGCAGCCAAGAAGGTAGAGGGAGAGATACGCAGTATTTT.